The present entry profiles one T cell receptor (beta chain) with its context. What it binds is unknown. The CDR3 is 15 residues long. The V and J ends lost 7 bases and 1 base respectively, with 17 bases between them. The germline V gene encodes CDR1 MNHNY and CDR2 SVGAGI (reference sequence). This sample was taken from a study of T cell repertoires in cytomegalovirus infection. Study overall: HLA-C-restricted CMV epitopes, recently identified, and well-studied HLA-B-restricted ones were used by the study. Public TCR beta signatures were indicative of both CMV infection and a matching HLA type.

Study-wide points: HLA-C-restricted CMV-specific TCR beta clonotypes were dominant in the ex vivo response.

TCRdb re-called the reads through MiXCR, storing one row per CDR3 protein. The sample contains 350,000 to 400,000 distinct CDR3 sequences, just under 35% of which appear only once. This sequence was found in a human donor in good health (CMV status not recorded). Some clones in this sample may be carry-over from other donors' samples. This specimen was cultured PBMCs, taken from culture after CMV antigen stimulation. V and J are TRBV6-6 and TRBJ2-7; D could derive from TRBD1 or TRBD2 (5 bases each). The DNA for the CDR3 is TGTGCCAGCACTCGGCGGGCAGGGATATCCTACGAGCAGTACTTC. This encodes CASTRRAGISYEQYF.